Described below is a single TCR beta chain sequence and its context. Its target is not known. This entry belongs to a study of vaccination effects on CD4 cells after COVID-19. About the study: The post-vaccine samples were taken, at the median, 72 days after the second dose. Study findings and constraints: Convalescent patients were scarce, and early post-infection timepoints were absent.

This CDR3 has 11 residues. Germline V gene lookup returns CDR1 LNHDA and CDR2 SQIVND (reference sequence). Trimming shortened V by 1 base and J by 10 bases, and 7 bases separated the two germline ends. TCRdb's copy holds only in-frame clones and misses some; the assay was immunoSEQ multiplex PCR. The sample has about 28,000 clones; less than 75% are singletons. After expansion with viral peptide pools in the ViraFEST assay, antigen-specific CD4+ T cells were sequenced. At the end of around eleven days of culture, CD4+ T cells were isolated. Every participant took two doses of the BNT162b2 or mRNA-1273 vaccine.

The sequencing used CD4+ T cells from PBMCs cultured with HCoV-NL63 spike peptides, collected after COVID-19 vaccination. The receptor was isolated from a human donor who received a COVID-19 vaccine. The chain is built from TRBV19 and TRBJ1-1; tentatively, D is TRBD1 (5 bases). In nucleotides, the CDR3 is TGTGCCAGTAGTATAGTAGGGGTAGCTTTCTTT. Its protein product is CASSIVGVAFF.